Shown below are 10 T cell receptor beta chains from a single sample sequenced in a study of T cell responses to AZD1222 COVID-19 vaccine. Assay used: immunoSEQ multiplex PCR; TCRdb lists only in-frame clones, some missing. The sample lists 90,000 to 150,000 clones; more than 85% were seen once. Sequenced material: peripheral blood, taken 28 days after the second AZD1222 dose. Receptors originate from an adult who received the AZD1222 COVID-19 vaccine.

This clone was seen a single time. V gene TRBV9 combines with J gene TRBJ2-7; D is unclear. From germline, CDR1 is SGDLS and CDR2 YYNGEE. This CDR3 contains 14 residues. Between the trimmed V and J ends, which lost 0 bases and 2 bases, there was a span of 9 bases. CDR3 DNA sequence: TGTGCCAGCAGCGTAGCGTACGGAGCCTACGAGCAGTACTTC. It translates to CASSVAYGAYEQYF.

This chain links TRBV5-6 with TRBJ2-7; 15 bases align to TRBD2. V gave up 4 bases and J gave up 10 bases; unmatched junction bases: 9. CDR1 is SGHDT, CDR2 YYEEEE, per germline. CDR3 size: 15 residues. CDR3 amino acids: CASSKTGLAGGGQYF. CDR3 DNA sequence: TGTGCCAGCAGCAAGACGGGACTAGCGGGGGGCGGACAGTACTTC.

The gene calls are TRBV5-5 and TRBJ1-5, with D perhaps matching TRBD1 (6 bases). V was shortened by 0 bases and J by 1 base, with 11 bases between the two germline ends. Germline values: CDR1 SGHKS, CDR2 YYEKEE (reference sequence). The CDR3 runs 16 residues. Written as DNA, the CDR3 is TGTGCCAGCAGCTTGGAAGTGGGGGCCAGCAATCAGCCCCAGCATTTT. The encoded protein is CASSLEVGASNQPQHF.

The chain joins TRBV6-4 to TRBJ2-1; weak D call: TRBD1 (5 bases). The germline V gene has CDR1 MRHNA and CDR2 SNTAGT. The V gene lost 0 bases and the J gene lost 4 bases, with 16 bases spanning the gap. The CDR3 contains 17 residues. The CDR3 bases are TGTGCCAGCAGTGACTCGAATGAAGGGGTCCCTTACAATGAGCAGTTCTTC. Translated: CASSDSNEGVPYNEQFF.

J is TRBJ2-5 and V is TRBV7-3, with 10 bases identical to TRBD2. V shed 5 bases, J shed 5 bases, and the junction held 8 bases outside the gene matches. Germline V gene sequence: CDR1 SGHTA, CDR2 FQGTGA. The CDR3 runs 15 residues. DNA of the CDR3: TGTGCCAGCAGCCCCTCGAGCGGGAGGGCGGAGACCCAGTACTTC. It is translated as CASSPSSGRAETQYF.

The chain uses TRBV28 and TRBJ1-5, with a tentative D call TRBD1 (6 bases). The CDR3 totals 13 residues. The germline CDR1 and CDR2 sequences are MDHEN and SYDVKM. Trimming shortened V by 6 bases and J by 5 bases, and 11 bases separated the two germline ends. CDR3 loop: CASSGQSYQPQHF. CDR3 nucleotide sequence: TGTGCCAGCAGCGGACAGTCTTATCAGCCCCAGCATTTT. The variable domain in full, completed from reference TRBV28 and TRBJ1-5, reads DVKVTQSSRYLVKRTGEKVFLECVQDMDHENMFWYRQDPGLGLRLIYFSYDVKMKEKGDIPEGYSVSREKKERFSLILESASTNQTSMYLCASSGQSYQPQHFGDGTRLSIL.

This chain connects TRBV11-2 to TRBJ2-3; 9 bases map to TRBD2. CDR1 and CDR2 (germline): SGHAT, FQNNGV. V lost 1 base, J lost 5 bases, and 10 bases stayed unmatched. The CDR3 has 17 residues. The CDR3 region has the DNA TGTGCCAGCAGCTTAGTGTTGGGCGGGGGGGCTAGAGATACGCAGTATTTT. Translation gives CASSLVLGGGARDTQYF.

This clone was recorded a few times. The chain employs TRBV4-1 and TRBJ1-2; TRBD1 might be the D (5 bases). Per germline, CDR1 MGHRA and CDR2 YSYEKL. V was clipped by 1 base and J by 8 bases, with 8 bases between them. This CDR3 comprises 12 residues. The CDR3 loop is CASSQGQPGYTF. CDR3 sequence (DNA): TGCGCCAGCAGCCAAGGACAGCCAGGCTACACCTTC.

This clone was detected once. The V and J genes are TRBV5-3 and TRBJ1-2; 7 bases fit TRBD1. TRBV5-3 is labeled an ORF, and its function is uncertain. This CDR3 comprises 14 residues. Trimming removed 0 bases from V and 5 bases from J; junction bases left unmatched: 4. The CDR3 coding sequence is TGTGCCAGAAGCTTGGCAGGGGGTAGATATGGCTACACCTTC. Translating gives CARSLAGGRYGYTF.

This rearrangement joins TRBV5-4 to TRBJ2-3; maybe TRBD1 (6 bases). The germline V gene has CDR1 SGHNT and CDR2 YYREEE (reference sequence). With 5 bases removed from V and 5 bases from J, the gap between germline ends came to 18 bases. This CDR3 region has 15 residues. In nucleotides, the CDR3 is TGTGCCAGCAGGCCAAACAGGGAATTTAGAGATACGCAGTATTTT. It codes for CASRPNREFRDTQYF.